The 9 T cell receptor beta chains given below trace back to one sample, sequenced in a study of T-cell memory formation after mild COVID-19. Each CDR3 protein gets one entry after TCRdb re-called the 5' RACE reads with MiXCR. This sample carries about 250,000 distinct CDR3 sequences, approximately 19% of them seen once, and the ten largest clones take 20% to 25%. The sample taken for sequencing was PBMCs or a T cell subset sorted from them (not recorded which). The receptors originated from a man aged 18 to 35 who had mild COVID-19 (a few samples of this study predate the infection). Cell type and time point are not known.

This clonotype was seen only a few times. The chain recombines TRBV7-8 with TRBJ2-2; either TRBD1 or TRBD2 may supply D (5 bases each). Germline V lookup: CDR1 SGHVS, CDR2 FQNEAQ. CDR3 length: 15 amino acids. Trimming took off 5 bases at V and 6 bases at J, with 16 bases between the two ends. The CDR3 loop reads CASSQASGPAGELFF. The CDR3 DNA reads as TGTGCCAGCAGCCAAGCATCGGGGCCGGCCGGGGAGCTGTTTTTT. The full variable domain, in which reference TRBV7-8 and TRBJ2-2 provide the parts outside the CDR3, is GAGVSQSPRYKVAKRGQDVALRCDPISGHVSLFWYQQALGQGPEFLTYFQNEAQLDKSGLPSDRFFAERPEGSVSTLKIQRTQQEDSAVYLCASSQASGPAGELFFGEGSRLTVL.

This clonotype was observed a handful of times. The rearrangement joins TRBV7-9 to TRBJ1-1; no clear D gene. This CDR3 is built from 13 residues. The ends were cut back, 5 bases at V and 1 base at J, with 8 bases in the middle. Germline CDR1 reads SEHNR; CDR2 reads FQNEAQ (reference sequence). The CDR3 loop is CASSARTNTEAFF. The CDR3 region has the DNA TGTGCCAGCAGCGCCCGCACGAACACTGAAGCTTTCTTT.

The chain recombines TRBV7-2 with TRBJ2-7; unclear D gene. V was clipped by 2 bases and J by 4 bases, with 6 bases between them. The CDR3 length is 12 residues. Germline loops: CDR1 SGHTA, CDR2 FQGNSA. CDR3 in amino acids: CASSLSQYEQYF. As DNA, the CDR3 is TGTGCCAGCAGCTTATCCCAATACGAGCAGTACTTC.

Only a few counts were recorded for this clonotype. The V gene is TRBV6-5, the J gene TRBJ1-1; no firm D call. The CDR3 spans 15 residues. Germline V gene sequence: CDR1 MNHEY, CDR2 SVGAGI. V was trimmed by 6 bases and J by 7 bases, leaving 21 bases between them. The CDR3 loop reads CASSYGLWVGGEAFF. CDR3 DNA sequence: TGTGCCAGCAGCTACGGTTTATGGGTCGGCGGTGAAGCTTTCTTT.

Here the CDR3 DNA reads TGTGCCAGCAGCCCCCCTTTCGATACGCAGTATTTT. As protein: CASSPPFDTQYF. The genes are TRBV12-3 or TRBV12-4 and TRBJ2-3; unclear D gene. The V end lost 6 bases, the J end lost 6 bases, and 10 bases lay between the germline ends. The CDR3 totals 12 residues.

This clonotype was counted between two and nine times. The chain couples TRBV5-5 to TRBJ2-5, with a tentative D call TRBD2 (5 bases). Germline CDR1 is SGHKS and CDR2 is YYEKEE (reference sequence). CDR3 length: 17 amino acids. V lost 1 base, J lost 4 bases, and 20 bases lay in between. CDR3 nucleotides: TGTGCCAGCAGCTTGTGGCCGAACGATGGAAGCGGAGAGACCCAGTACTTC. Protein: CASSLWPNDGSGETQYF.

The chain's CDR3 is CASSLAPQGDYGYTF. CDR3 nucleotide sequence: TGTGCCAGCAGCTTAGCACCCCAGGGGGACTATGGCTACACCTTC. The V call is TRBV7-9, the J call TRBJ1-2; 7 bases agree with TRBD1. CDR1 is SEHNR, CDR2 FQNEAQ, per germline (reference sequence). J was trimmed by 3 bases and V by 0 bases; bases with no gene match: 4. The CDR3 runs 15 residues.

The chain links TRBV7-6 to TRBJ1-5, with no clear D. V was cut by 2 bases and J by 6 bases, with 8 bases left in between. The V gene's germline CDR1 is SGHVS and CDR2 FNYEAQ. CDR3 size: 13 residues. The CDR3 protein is CASSLKAAQPQHF. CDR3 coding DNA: TGTGCCAGCAGCTTAAAGGCAGCTCAGCCCCAGCATTTT.

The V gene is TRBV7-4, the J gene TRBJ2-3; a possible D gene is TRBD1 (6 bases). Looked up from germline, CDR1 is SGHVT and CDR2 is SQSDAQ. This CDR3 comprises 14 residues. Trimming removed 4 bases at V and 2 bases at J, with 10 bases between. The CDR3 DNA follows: TGTGCCAGCAGCTATACAGGGTTCACAGATACGCAGTATTTT. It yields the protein CASSYTGFTDTQYF. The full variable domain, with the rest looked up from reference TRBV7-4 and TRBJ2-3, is GAGVSQSPRYKVAKRGRDVALRCDSISGHVTLYWYRQTLGQGSEVLTYSQSDAQRDKSGRPSGRFSAERPERSVSTLKIQRTEQGDSAVYLCASSYTGFTDTQYFGPGTRLTVL.